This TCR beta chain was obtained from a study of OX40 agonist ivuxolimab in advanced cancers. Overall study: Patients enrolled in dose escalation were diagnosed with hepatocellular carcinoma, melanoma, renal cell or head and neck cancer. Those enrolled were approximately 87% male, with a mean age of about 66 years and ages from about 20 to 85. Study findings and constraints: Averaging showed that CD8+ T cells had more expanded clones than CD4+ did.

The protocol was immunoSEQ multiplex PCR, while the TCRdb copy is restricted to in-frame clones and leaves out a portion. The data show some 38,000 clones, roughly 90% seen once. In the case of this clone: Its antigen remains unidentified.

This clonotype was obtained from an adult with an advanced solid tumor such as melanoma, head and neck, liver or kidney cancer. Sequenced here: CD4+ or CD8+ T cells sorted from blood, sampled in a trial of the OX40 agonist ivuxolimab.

CDR3 sequence reads: CASSAQGQTEAFF. As DNA, the CDR3 is TGTGCCAGCAGCGCCCAGGGTCAGACTGAAGCTTTCTTT. This chain joins TRBV7-2 and TRBJ1-1, with a weak D call TRBD1 (5 bases). V was trimmed by 5 bases and J by 5 bases, leaving 12 bases between them. Per germline, CDR1 SGHTA and CDR2 FQGNSA. The CDR3 length is 13 residues.